The 7 T cell receptor beta chains reported below all come from one sample, sequenced in a study. Amplification of TRBV12-4/TRBJ1-2 clonotypes used adaptor-ligated barcode primers. TCRdb redid the calling of the multiplex PCR reads with MiXCR, one entry per CDR3 protein. The sample lists some 200 distinct CDR3 sequences; 4% to 6.5% were seen once. The specimen was memory CD4+ T cells sorted from blood. Subset here: memory CD4+ T cells, CD4+CD45RO+CD25-. These receptors all stem from a female donor with breast cancer.

This clonotype is termed large. The chain carries TRBV12-3 or TRBV12-4 and TRBJ1-2; 8 bases align to TRBD1. Trimming took 9 bases from V and 1 from J; bases not matched to a gene: 1. The CDR3 extends over 12 amino acids. The CDR3 protein is CASGQGNYGYTF. The CDR3 DNA reads as TGTGCCAGTGGACAGGGTAACTATGGCTACACCTTC.

This clonotype was detected many times. V and J are TRBV12-3 or TRBV12-4 and TRBJ1-2; tentative D call: TRBD1 (5 bases). The CDR3 spans 13 residues. Trimming shortened V by 3 bases and J by 4 bases, and 9 bases separated the two germline ends. DNA for the CDR3: TGTGCCAGCAGTTTCAGGGCAACCTATGGCTACACCTTC. Amino acid sequence: CASSFRATYGYTF.

The J gene is TRBJ1-2, the V gene TRBV12-3 or TRBV12-4, with 8 bases fitting TRBD1. This CDR3 comprises 15 residues. The trim removed 2 bases at V and 3 bases at J, leaving 5 bases unmatched. The CDR3 coding sequence is TGTGCCAGCAGTTTACGGACAGGGCCGGACTATGGCTACACCTTC. This translates into CASSLRTGPDYGYTF.

By sample fraction, this clonotype is large. The chain carries TRBV12-3 or TRBV12-4 and TRBJ1-2, with D unclear. V dropped 6 bases and J dropped 2 bases, with 7 bases sitting between them. The CDR3 has 12 residues. The CDR3, as DNA: TGTGCCAGCAGCGCGTCAAACTATGGCTACACCTTC. It specifies CASSASNYGYTF.

The chain has TRBV12-3 or TRBV12-4 and TRBJ1-2, with D perhaps matching TRBD1 (6 bases). The V gene lost 1 base and the J gene lost 8 bases, with 11 bases spanning the gap. The CDR3 has 13 residues. The CDR3 DNA reads TGTGCCAGCAGTTTAGACAGGGCTCGAGGCTACACCTTC. Protein: CASSLDRARGYTF.

This clonotype is medium-sized (0.01 to 0.1%). The rearrangement joins TRBV12-3 or TRBV12-4 to TRBJ1-2; D call uncertain. The CDR3 consists of 14 residues. Trimming removed 0 bases at V and 4 bases at J, with 9 bases between. DNA of the CDR3: TGTGCCAGCAGTTTAGCCGACGGATCCTATGGCTACACCTTC. This encodes CASSLADGSYGYTF.

In this sample, this clonotype is medium-sized. The chain couples TRBV12-3 or TRBV12-4 to TRBJ1-2; D uncertain. This CDR3 is built from 11 residues. Trimming removed 7 bases at V and 6 bases at J, with 9 bases between. CDR3 amino acids: CASNGGHGYTF. DNA for the CDR3: TGTGCCAGCAACGGAGGGCATGGCTACACCTTC.